The T cell receptor (beta chain) under discussion was sequenced for a study of T cell clones after liver transplantation. Profiling relied on immunoSEQ multiplex PCR, and the TCRdb table lists in-frame clones only, not all of them. Among tens of thousands of clones, roughly 82% were seen once, and the ten largest hold about 0.52%. Source: CD4+ T cells from blood, taken approximately 3.5 years after liver transplant. The clonotype was recovered from a human patient who received a liver transplant. The graft donor may have contributed some T cells.

Here the CDR3 DNA reads TGTGCCACTCGGGACCGACCCCCGACTGAGGAAGCTTTCTTT. As protein: CATRDRPPTEEAFF. This chain links TRBV21-1 with TRBJ1-1. TRBV21-1 is a pseudogene segment. This CDR3 spans 14 amino acids.